The T cell receptor beta chain under discussion was sequenced for a study of blood T cell repertoires in COVID-19. Looking at the study overall: From T cells, B-cell-depleted T cells, or PBMCs came the material, which was cDNA or gDNA.

Per the original methods: Reference gene primers were amplified, and this amplification served to estimate nucleated cell counts. Repertoires were generated with immunoSEQ multiplex PCR, while TCRdb's copy carries only in-frame clones and drops some. Clone size and V and J calls were adopted from that table, with D and trimming inferred from the DNA. The sample yields a few hundred thousand clones, roughly 77% seen once. The sequence was obtained from a human donor with acute or convalescent COVID-19. The donor label of this sample is uncertain. Sequenced input: peripheral blood.

The CDR3 loop is CASKGQVDSPLHF. The CDR3, as DNA: TGTGCCAGCAAGGGGCAGGTTGATTCACCCCTCCACTTT. This sequence joins TRBV27 and TRBJ1-6; a possible D gene is TRBD1 (5 bases). Germline assignment: CDR1 MNHEY and CDR2 SMNVEV (reference sequence). This CDR3 spans 13 amino acids. Trimming stripped 7 bases from V and 8 bases from J, with 12 bases between.